The 12 T cell receptor beta chains listed next were all sequenced from one sample in a study of beta chain features in type 1 diabetes. Of the isolated RNA, all was reverse transcribed, and so the sequenced material was expressed TCRB transcripts. Generated by immunoSEQ multiplex PCR, the TCRdb table keeps only in-frame clones and is missing some. The profile shows just over 450,000 clones, about 29% of them singletons. Sequenced sample: naive CD4+ T cells from blood. These TCRs come from a man between 18 and 29 years old in good health.

The genes are TRBV7-3 and TRBJ2-2, with D perhaps TRBD1 or TRBD2 (5 bases each). This CDR3 has 14 amino acids. V was cut by 5 bases and J by 3 bases, with 10 bases left in between. Germline V gene lookup returns CDR1 SGHTA and CDR2 FQGTGA. In DNA form, the CDR3 reads TGTGCCAGCAGCCTAGGGACGGACACCGGGGAGCTGTTTTTT. Translated, it gives CASSLGTDTGELFF.

The chain couples TRBV29-1 to TRBJ1-5; D remains unclear. The CDR3 spans 14 residues. The germline V gene encodes CDR1 SQVTM and CDR2 ANQGSEA. Trimming cost V 5 bases and J 2 bases, with 13 bases left between them. CDR3 in amino acids: CSVSLGFGNQPQHF. The CDR3 coding sequence is TGCAGCGTTTCCTTGGGATTTGGCAATCAGCCCCAGCATTTT.

This clone was seen a handful of times. The genes are TRBV20-1 and TRBJ2-7, with D hard to call. The CDR3 has 11 residues. V lost 2 bases, J lost 6 bases, and 8 bases lay in between. Germline CDR1 reads DFQATT; CDR2 reads SNEGSKA (reference sequence). CDR3 residues: CSARRPPEQYF. In nucleotides, the CDR3 is TGCAGTGCTAGAAGGCCACCCGAGCAGTACTTC.

The sample holds a few counts of this clone. This chain uses TRBV28 with TRBJ1-1; TRBD1 might be the D (5 bases). This CDR3 is 14 amino acids long. CDR1 and CDR2 from the germline V gene are MDHEN and SYDVKM. V gave up 4 bases and J gave up 1 base, with 10 bases separating them. The CDR3 protein is CASSSLDRNTEAFF. The CDR3 coding sequence is TGTGCCAGCAGTTCGCTTGACAGGAACACTGAAGCTTTCTTT.

This clone was counted between two and nine times. The chain links TRBV27 to TRBJ2-7; TRBD2 might be the D (7 bases). V gave up 6 bases and J gave up 9 bases, with 18 bases separating them. Per germline, CDR1 MNHEY and CDR2 SMNVEV (reference sequence). The CDR3 totals 13 residues. The CDR3 loop is CASRKSGGPGQYF. The CDR3 DNA follows: TGTGCCAGCAGAAAATCCGGGGGGCCTGGGCAGTACTTC.

V is TRBV4-3 and J is TRBJ2-7; 8 bases map to TRBD1. This CDR3 spans 15 amino acids. V shed 0 bases and J 2 bases; nucleotides not matched to a gene: 3. Germline V CDR1 and CDR2: LGHNA, YSLEER. CDR3 loop: CASSQDLDRAYEQYF. For the CDR3, the DNA is TGCGCCAGCAGCCAAGATCTGGACAGGGCCTACGAGCAGTACTTC.

The chain employs TRBV10-3 and TRBJ1-5; no firm D call. Germline-derived CDR1 and CDR2 are ENHRY and SYGVKD. V shed 6 bases and J shed 4 bases, with 13 bases lying between them. CDR3 length equals 14 residues. The CDR3 nucleotides are TGTGCCATCAGCTCAGGTAGGGCGAATCAGCCCCAGCATTTT. It encodes CAISSGRANQPQHF.

The chain is built from TRBV29-1 and TRBJ2-5, with 11 bases lining up with TRBD1. CDR3 size: 15 residues. The germline V gene has CDR1 SQVTM and CDR2 ANQGSEA. CDR3 sequence: CSCDPGQGVFETQYF. The CDR3, as DNA: TGCAGTTGCGACCCGGGACAGGGGGTTTTCGAGACCCAGTACTTC.

This clone turned up a few times. This sequence joins TRBV5-1 and TRBJ2-7; 7 nucleotides match TRBD1. The trim removed 4 bases at V and 1 base at J, leaving 5 bases unmatched. In germline, CDR1 is SGHRS, CDR2 YFSETQ. The CDR3 is made up of 14 amino acids. The CDR3 DNA reads as TGCGCCAGCAGCCCACCGGGACAGTCCTACGAGCAGTACTTC. Translated, it gives CASSPPGQSYEQYF.

The J gene is TRBJ1-2, the V gene TRBV4-2; D possibly corresponds to TRBD1 (5 bases). V lost 0 bases, J lost 4 bases, and 15 bases lay in between. Germline values: CDR1 LGHNA, CDR2 YNFKEQ. The length of the CDR3 is 16 residues. The DNA of the CDR3 is TGTGCCAGCAGCCAAGACGCAGGGCGTCGCGGCTATGGCTACACCTTC. Translating gives CASSQDAGRRGYGYTF.

V gene TRBV9 combines with J gene TRBJ2-7; no definite D call. This CDR3 spans 11 amino acids. With 4 bases removed from V and 6 bases from J, the gap between germline ends came to 8 bases. The V gene's germline CDR1 is SGDLS and CDR2 YYNGEE. As DNA, the CDR3 is TGTGCCAGCAGCCCCCGCCGCGAGCAGTACTTC. Protein product: CASSPRREQYF.

Concerning this clone: The junction does not match germline at one end; this may be a read error. The CDR3 DNA sequence: TGTGCCCGCAGAGGGACACCCATTACGGATACGCAGTATTTT. This translates into CARRGTPITDTQYF. The chain recombines TRBV14 with TRBJ2-3, with D maybe TRBD1 (6 bases). Germline lookup yields CDR1 SGHDN and CDR2 FVKESK. The CDR3 runs 14 residues.